This TCR beta chain was recovered during a study of patients and donors after allogeneic stem cell transplantation. CDR3 length: 12 amino acids. Trimming removed 5 bases at V and 10 bases at J, with 15 bases between. Germline loops: CDR1 SNHLY, CDR2 FYNNEI. One entry per CDR3 protein results from TCRdb running MiXCR on the RT-PCR reads. The table has some 960,000 distinct CDR3 sequences, roughly 18% seen once; the top ten hold roughly 6.4%. This sequence originates from a human donor who was either an allogeneic HSCT recipient or a stem cell or donor lymphocyte infusion donor (not recorded which). It is not recorded whose cells these are; they may come from a transplant donor. The chain links TRBV2 to TRBJ2-7, with D possibly matching TRBD1 (5 bases). Sequencing used blood, either unsorted or a sorted T cell fraction (not recorded which). In nucleotides, the CDR3 is TGTGCCAGCAGTCAAAGGCCCCAGGGACAGTACTTC. The encoded protein is CASSQRPQGQYF.